This TCR beta chain was observed in a study of T cells after yellow fever vaccination. General study results and limits: The bulk population could contribute abundant contaminating clonotypes to FACS-sorted repertoires. Although the secondary response was weaker, it peaked faster, at day 5 versus 15. Post-booster samples contained most primary-vaccination clones (more than 95% CD4, about 87% CD8).

It was through 5'RACE template switching that TCR cDNA was made, with a universal primer site and UMIs added. TCRdb reprocessed the 5' RACE reads with MiXCR, giving one entry per CDR3 protein. The repertoire consists of 500,000 to 550,000 distinct CDR3 sequences, with 20% to 25% occurring once and the leading ten covering approximately 15%. Germline V gives CDR1 SGHTA, CDR2 FQGTGA. The CDR3 covers 13 residues. Trimming cost V 2 bases and J 7 bases, with 11 bases left between them. A few counts support this clonotype. Its specificity is unknown. This chain connects TRBV7-3 to TRBJ1-2, with unresolved D. The receptor's source is a young man who received the YFV17D yellow fever vaccine. Sequencing used PBMCs, obtained roughly 20 days after the first yellow fever vaccination. CDR3 DNA: TGTGCCAGCAGCTTAGATGCGGGGAGTGGCTACACCTTC. It yields the protein CASSLDAGSGYTF.